The sequence of this TCR beta chain was determined in a study of blood T cells in healthy people across ages (dated by TCRdb to 2015 to 2017). With regard to the full study: In model experiments, template switching captured roughly one uniquely barcoded TCR beta cDNA molecule for every two T cells. The study measured age-related changes in TCR beta repertoire diversity using deep sequencing normalized with unique cDNA molecular identifiers. Four age groups were formed from the donors: young (average approximately 15 years), middle-aged (approximately 39), aged (62) and long-lived (less than 85). Using the same blood draw, the study looked at two additional independent replicas of 1 million unique cDNA reads for two donors, one aged 18 to 30 and the other aged 80 or older. Study-wide conclusions, independent of this receptor: Since profiling was done on bulk unsorted PBMCs, naive and antigen-experienced compartments could not be conclusively compared. Because the CMV infection status of the donors was unknown, age-related changes in expanded clonotypes may potentially have been confounded. Estimates of total diversity based on one million sequenced T cells were regarded as lower bounds and as underestimates. Observed TCR beta diversity per million T cells fell roughly linearly with age, and a significant reduction was already apparent by age roughly 41. The percentage of naive T cells measured by flow cytometry correlated strongly with observed TCR beta diversity. Compared with the aged group, the long-lived group had more naive CD4+ T cells, fewer expanded clones and increased TCR diversity, suggesting age selection.

The library came from 5' RACE. TCRdb names Illumina HiSeq 2500 as the instrument used. The second PCR ran for roughly 7 to 11 cycles and used a J-beta primer mix along with a sample-barcoded 5' primer. A unique molecular identifier was introduced onto each TCR beta cDNA molecule by a template-switch 5' adaptor carrying 12 random nucleotides. Each sample yielded at least 3 million CDR3-containing paired-end reads. The Mint cDNA synthesis kit, primed by a TRBC-specific oligonucleotide, was used to synthesize first-strand cDNA from all RNA. Following uracil-DNA glycosylase treatment, a first 18-cycle PCR with universal primers M1SS and BC2_uni_R was performed on all cDNA. On the authors' methods: For normalization, 1 million high-quality reads were randomly selected from each sample, with every read carrying a distinct molecular identifier. Instead of being binned into consensus sequences, reads with shared molecular identifiers were discarded. MiTCR, set to a Q25 quality threshold and the strictest error-elimination algorithm, was used for CDR3 identification, clonotype clustering and error correction. Lower-bound total TCR beta diversity was estimated with a nonparametric unseen species model using Euler transformation. Through fastp at Q25 and MiXCR, TCRdb rebuilt clones from the public reads, retaining in-frame beta chains. Rows are combined by CDR3 protein, so each entry shows the most common genes and DNA. In this record, the V and J calls reflect TCRdb's handling and not the investigators' own analysis. In all, the sample holds some 850,000 distinct CDR3 sequences, and around 25% of those were seen once. The biggest ten clones account for about 3% of the sample.

The roughly 39 donors, aged 6 to 90 years, were systemically healthy Caucasian individuals from Russia. Each donor gave ten milliliters of peripheral blood, collected into EDTA-treated Vacutainer tubes. PBMCs were isolated by Ficoll-Paque density-gradient centrifugation, with at least 7 million obtained per sample. Total RNA, at least 6 micrograms per sample, was extracted from PBMCs with Trizol reagent. The percentages of naive CD45RAhigh/CD27high T cells were determined by flow cytometry on a PBMC aliquot from every donor. As regards this clonotype: Its antigen remains undetermined. Within one base of it there is no much larger clone, and no base qualities were kept.

Counted from cysteine to phenylalanine, this CDR3 has 14 amino acids. Here the CDR3 DNA is all that survives: 42 bases in frame from base 1. These same records also appear under a second study, on T cells of mothers and their children. Drawing on the second study: The donors were nine systemically healthy Caucasian individuals, made up of three mothers and their six children. cDNA synthesis used all of the extracted RNA, with roughly 1.6 ug of RNA in each 15 ul reaction. In the second PCR, the M1S primer introduced both the sample barcodes and 2-4 random nucleotides. More than 9 million TCR beta CDR3 reads were obtained from each mother, and approximately 3 million reads were obtained from each child. Thymic selection shapes the output of TCR recombination in a similar way in related and unrelated pairs, and inherited differences have a minor effect. Related mother-child pairs always showed normalized repertoire overlap that was slightly higher than in unrelated mother-child pairs, though the difference was never significant. No persistent microchimeric T cell clones were detected, at a sensitivity of around 100 clones per million clonotypes. To look for features that set related mother-child pairs apart from unrelated individuals, the researchers ran deep NGS to compare the TCR beta repertoires of mothers and children. On average, the children were roughly 11 +/- 4 years old, while the mothers were about 40 +/- 4 years old. Libraries were sequenced on Illumina HiSeq 2000 with 100+100 nt paired-end reads after adapter ligation with NEBNext reagents. To avoid cross-contamination, the mother libraries and the child libraries were prepared a month apart and sequenced in separate runs. For each donor, between about 500,000 and 2,000,000 distinct TCR beta clonotypes were identified. Naive TCR beta clonotypes were estimated from low-frequency clonotypes matched to each donor's FACS-determined naive share, without sorting.

The chain is made from TRBV12-3 or TRBV12-4 and TRBJ2-5, with 7 junctional bases fitting TRBD1. The J call may be mistaken, given a closer DNA end match to TRBJ2-7. Sample: blood. The sequence derives from a boy aged 5-17 years in good health. The nucleotide sequence reads as follows: TGTGCCAGCAAACCCGGGACAGAGTCCTACGAGCAGTACTTC. The resulting protein is CASKPGTESYEQYF.